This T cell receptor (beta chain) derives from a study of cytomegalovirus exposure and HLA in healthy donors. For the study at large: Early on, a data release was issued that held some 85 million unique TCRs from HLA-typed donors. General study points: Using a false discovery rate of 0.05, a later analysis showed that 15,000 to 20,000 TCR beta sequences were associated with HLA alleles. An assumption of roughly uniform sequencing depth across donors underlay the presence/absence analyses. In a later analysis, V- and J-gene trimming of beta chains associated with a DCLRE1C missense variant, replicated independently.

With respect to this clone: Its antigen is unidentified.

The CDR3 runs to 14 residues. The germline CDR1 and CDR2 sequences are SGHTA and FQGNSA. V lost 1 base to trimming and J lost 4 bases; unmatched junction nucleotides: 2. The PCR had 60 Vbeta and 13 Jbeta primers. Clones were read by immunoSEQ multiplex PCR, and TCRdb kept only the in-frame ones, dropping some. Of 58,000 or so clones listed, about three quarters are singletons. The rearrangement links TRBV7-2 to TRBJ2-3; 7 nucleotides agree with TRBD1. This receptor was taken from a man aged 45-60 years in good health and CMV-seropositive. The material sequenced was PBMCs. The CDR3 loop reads CASSLGQGPDTQYF. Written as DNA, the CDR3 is TGTGCCAGCAGCTTAGGACAGGGTCCAGATACGCAGTATTTT.